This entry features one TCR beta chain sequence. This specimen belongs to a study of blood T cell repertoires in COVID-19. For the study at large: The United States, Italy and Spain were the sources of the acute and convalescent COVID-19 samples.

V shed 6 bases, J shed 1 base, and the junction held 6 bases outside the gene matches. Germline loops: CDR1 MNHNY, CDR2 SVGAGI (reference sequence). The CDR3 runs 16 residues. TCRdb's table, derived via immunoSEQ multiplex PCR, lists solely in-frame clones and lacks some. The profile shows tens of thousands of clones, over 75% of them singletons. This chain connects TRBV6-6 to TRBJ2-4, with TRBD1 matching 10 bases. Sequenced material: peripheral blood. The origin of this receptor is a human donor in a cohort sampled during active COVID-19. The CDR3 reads CASRGSGQGAKNIQYF. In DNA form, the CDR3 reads TGTGCCAGCAGGGGATCGGGACAGGGGGCCAAAAACATTCAGTACTTC.